This T cell receptor beta chain was captured in a study of spatial heterogeneity in lung cancer (dated by TCRdb to between 2017 and 2020). About the investigation overall: Samples were obtained from roughly 72 patients with early-stage, untreated non-small cell lung cancer from the lung TRACERx cohort. Follow-up PBMC samples were sequenced whenever the samples were available, and the median time to follow-up was approximately 2 years after resection. Beta-chain transcripts were consistently detected in greater numbers than alpha-chain transcripts, which likely reflects a higher abundance of beta-chain transcripts. In the raw uncorrected reads, each unique combination of TCR and UMI appeared on average more than ten times. In non-small cell lung cancer, the study quantitatively compared TCR alpha and beta repertoires across several tumor regions, matched nontumor lung, and blood. TCR repertoire features were related to nonsynonymous mutation counts determined by whole-exome sequencing of tumor tissue. At surgery, both alpha and beta chains were TCR-sequenced in 200 to 250 tumor regions, about 64 matched nontumor lung samples and some 60 PBMC samples.

What the work shows at the level of the full study, not this receptor alone: Confirming at a functional level the hypothesis that regional TCRs recognize regional mutations was considered to require additional single-cell paired TCR alpha and beta sequencing. Ubiquitous expanded tumor TCRs showed up in blood more often at tumor resection than at routine follow-up. Comparisons of baseline and follow-up blood repertoires included only 14 patients.

Note on this clonotype: Its antigen specificity is not known. The sample holds no much larger clone one base away, and base qualities are not on file.

Reading the label with the study, this specimen's time point is: blood at routine non-recurrence follow-up after resection. For TCR sequencing, whole RNA was extracted from tumor and nontumor lung tissue, or from cryopreserved PBMC samples, and no cell sorting was done. Only patients for whom sufficient RNA was available from at least two tumor regions were selected for TCR sequencing. Library prep was done by 5' RACE. The sequencing machine was a NextSeq 500. The TCR library protocol attached a unique molecular identifier to each TCR cDNA molecule to allow correction of PCR and sequencing errors. From the authors' description of their analysis: TCR identification, UMI-based error correction and CDR3 extraction were performed with Decombinator tools. Expanded TCRs were defined as those above a frequency of 2 per 1,000, corresponding to the top 1% of the tumor frequency distribution. Each repertoire was subsampled 100 times to 5,000 TCRs, after which Renyi diversity was computed with the R vegan package. CDR3 similarity networks were built from amino acid triplet string-kernel similarity, with CDR3s being connected when pairwise similarity was above 0.82. TCRdb trimmed public reads at Q25 via fastp, called clones via MiXCR and kept in-frame beta chains. A single entry per CDR3 protein holds the most common genes and DNA from its merged rows. Here the V and J calls rest on TCRdb's processing, not on the authors' analysis. Within this sample are 20,000 to 30,000 distinct CDR3 sequences, with roughly 9.7% of them counted one time only. The ten largest clones add up to roughly 22% of the sample.

The material was PBMCs, obtained at follow-up. The sequence came from a male donor with early-stage non-small cell lung cancer.

The CDR3: CSVEDWDVGDTQYF. The sequence in DNA is TGCAGCGTTGAAGATTGGGACGTTGGGGATACGCAGTATTTT. The chain is assembled from TRBV29-1 and TRBJ2-3, with the D segment possibly TRBD1 or TRBD2, each aligning over 5 bases. The junction shows trimming of 0 bases on V and 6 bases on J, plus 13 bases between the germline ends. From the germline V gene, CDR1 is SQVTM and CDR2 is ANQGSEA. Reading from cysteine to phenylalanine, the CDR3 counts 14 amino acids. Kept here is only the CDR3 DNA, which spans 42 bases and is read in frame from base 1.